The rows below give T cell receptor beta chains drawn from one sample of a study of blood T cell repertoires in COVID-19. Clones were read by immunoSEQ multiplex PCR, and TCRdb kept only the in-frame ones, dropping some. The sample has fewer than 500,000 clones, around 90% seen once. Sample: PBMCs or T cells enriched from blood (not recorded which). The source is a woman aged 18-29 years who had recovered from COVID-19. Each CDR3 is given with its conserved first and last residue. A D gene is named only where the DNA matches it firmly. Expanded clones are given a class, and other clones once, few, many or no size at all.

j_call: TRBJ2-3; d_call: NA; v_call: TRBV12-1; clone_size: NA; cdr3_nt: TGTGCCAGCAGCTTTAAGGCGGGGGGAGATACGCAGTATTTT; cdr3_aa: CASSFKAGGDTQYF
j_call: TRBJ2-3; d_call: NA; v_call: TRBV23-1; clone_size: once; cdr3_nt: TGCGCCAGCAGTCAATCCCGGTCCACAGATACGCAGTATTTT; cdr3_aa: CASSQSRSTDTQYF
j_call: TRBJ2-3; d_call: TRBD2; v_call: TRBV3-1/TRBV3-2; clone_size: once; cdr3_nt: TGTGCCAGCAGCCAATTGGGCAGGACTAGCGGGGGATCAGATACGCAGTATTTT; cdr3_aa: CASSQLGRTSGGSDTQYF
j_call: TRBJ1-1; d_call: NA; v_call: TRBV30; clone_size: NA; cdr3_nt: TGTGCCTGGAGACGGGCAGACTTCGGGGTGGCCCGCGCTTTCTTT; cdr3_aa: CAWRRADFGVARAFF
j_call: TRBJ1-2; d_call: TRBD1; v_call: TRBV30; clone_size: NA; cdr3_nt: TGTGCCTGGCTGAACAGGGGAAGAGACTATGGCTACACCTTC; cdr3_aa: CAWLNRGRDYGYTF
j_call: TRBJ2-5; d_call: TRBD2; v_call: TRBV30; clone_size: NA; cdr3_nt: TGTGCCTGGAGGAGCGGGAACCAAGAGACCCAGTACTTC; cdr3_aa: CAWRSGNQETQYF
j_call: TRBJ1-1; d_call: NA; v_call: TRBV4-1; clone_size: NA; cdr3_nt: TGCGCCAGCAGCCAAGTCGGGAGGAGAAGCGACAGAGCGGGGACTGAAGCTTTCTTT; cdr3_aa: CASSQVGRRSDRAGTEAFF
j_call: TRBJ1-2; d_call: NA; v_call: TRBV28; clone_size: NA; cdr3_nt: TGTGCCAGCAGTTTCGATAGCGCGGGACGGGGCTACACCTTC; cdr3_aa: CASSFDSAGRGYTF
j_call: TRBJ1-5; d_call: NA; v_call: TRBV27; clone_size: NA; cdr3_nt: TGTGCCAGCAGCCGGGAGTTTGGCAATCAGCCCCAGCATTTT; cdr3_aa: CASSREFGNQPQHF
j_call: TRBJ1-1; d_call: NA; v_call: TRBV7-3; clone_size: NA; cdr3_nt: TGTGCCAGCAGCTTAGGACAGCTGAACACTGAAGCTTTCTTT; cdr3_aa: CASSLGQLNTEAFF
j_call: TRBJ1-2; d_call: NA; v_call: TRBV28; clone_size: NA; cdr3_nt: TGTGCCAGCAGTTATACAGGGATGGACTATGGCTACACCTTC; cdr3_aa: CASSYTGMDYGYTF
j_call: TRBJ1-2; d_call: NA; v_call: TRBV12-3/TRBV12-4; clone_size: few; cdr3_nt: TGTGCCAGCAGTCCCGGGAGTAACGGGGGCTACACCTTC; cdr3_aa: CASSPGSNGGYTF
j_call: TRBJ1-1; d_call: TRBD1; v_call: TRBV9; clone_size: NA; cdr3_nt: TGTGCCAGCAGCGTGGGCCCTACAGGGGATCGCACTGAAGCTTTCTTT; cdr3_aa: CASSVGPTGDRTEAFF
j_call: TRBJ1-5; d_call: NA; v_call: TRBV28; clone_size: NA; cdr3_nt: TGTGCCAGCAGTTTGTCCCAGATAGACAAGCCCCAGCATTTT; cdr3_aa: CASSLSQIDKPQHF
j_call: TRBJ2-1; d_call: NA; v_call: TRBV7-6; clone_size: NA; cdr3_nt: TGTGCCAGCAGCTACCTACCGCGGGGCTACAATGAGCAGTTCTTC; cdr3_aa: CASSYLPRGYNEQFF
j_call: TRBJ2-2; d_call: NA; v_call: TRBV28; clone_size: NA; cdr3_nt: TGTGCCAGCAGCGGAGGGGGGGCGAACACCGGGGAGCTGTTTTTT; cdr3_aa: CASSGGGANTGELFF
j_call: TRBJ2-3; d_call: TRBD1; v_call: TRBV11-2; clone_size: once; cdr3_nt: TGTGCCAGCAGCTTAGGACAGGGGAGAGATACGCAGTATTTT; cdr3_aa: CASSLGQGRDTQYF
j_call: TRBJ1-6; d_call: TRBD1; v_call: TRBV5-1; clone_size: once; cdr3_nt: TGCGCCAGCAGCCGCCCCGGGACAGGGGATTCTAATTCACCCCTCCACTTT; cdr3_aa: CASSRPGTGDSNSPLHF
j_call: TRBJ2-2; d_call: TRBD1; v_call: TRBV10-3; clone_size: NA; cdr3_nt: TGTGCCATCAGCCCCGGGACAGGGGATTATGGCGGGGAGCTGTTTTTT; cdr3_aa: CAISPGTGDYGGELFF
j_call: TRBJ2-1; d_call: TRBD1; v_call: TRBV24-1; clone_size: NA; cdr3_nt: TGTGCCACCAGTGATCGGGACAGGGGGAGAGATGAGCAGTTCTTC; cdr3_aa: CATSDRDRGRDEQFF
j_call: TRBJ2-1; d_call: NA; v_call: TRBV6-1; clone_size: NA; cdr3_nt: TGTGCCAGCAGTGAAGCATGGGGAGAGGGGGTGAGGAATGAGCAGTTCTTC; cdr3_aa: CASSEAWGEGVRNEQFF
j_call: TRBJ2-3; d_call: NA; v_call: TRBV27; clone_size: NA; cdr3_nt: TGTGCCAGCAGCCAGGTACCAGATACGCAGTATTTT; cdr3_aa: CASSQVPDTQYF
j_call: TRBJ1-2; d_call: NA; v_call: TRBV4-1; clone_size: few; cdr3_nt: TGCGCCAGCAGCCAAGATAGGACTAATCGTGGCTACACCTTC; cdr3_aa: CASSQDRTNRGYTF
j_call: TRBJ1-1; d_call: NA; v_call: TRBV28; clone_size: NA; cdr3_nt: TGTGCCAGCAGACTCCTGAACACTGAAGCTTTCTTT; cdr3_aa: CASRLLNTEAFF
j_call: TRBJ1-1; d_call: NA; v_call: TRBV5-1; clone_size: NA; cdr3_nt: TGCGCCAGCAGCCCTATCCCCCAGAACACTGAAGCTTTCTTT; cdr3_aa: CASSPIPQNTEAFF
j_call: TRBJ1-2; d_call: NA; v_call: TRBV4-1; clone_size: few; cdr3_nt: TGCGCCAGCAGCCAAGATCCCAGGTCTGGCTACACCTTC; cdr3_aa: CASSQDPRSGYTF
j_call: TRBJ2-1; d_call: NA; v_call: TRBV2; clone_size: few; cdr3_nt: TGTGCCAGCAGGTTGGGCCAGTCCTACAATGAGCAGTTCTTC; cdr3_aa: CASRLGQSYNEQFF
j_call: TRBJ2-2; d_call: TRBD1; v_call: TRBV7-2; clone_size: NA; cdr3_nt: TGTGCCAGCAGTAGACAGGGGCCGTACACCGGGGAGCTGTTTTTT; cdr3_aa: CASSRQGPYTGELFF
j_call: TRBJ2-7; d_call: NA; v_call: TRBV6-5; clone_size: NA; cdr3_nt: TGTGCCAGCACCGACTGGGGGCTTAGCTCCTACGAGCAGTACTTC; cdr3_aa: CASTDWGLSSYEQYF
j_call: TRBJ2-3; d_call: NA; v_call: TRBV3-1/TRBV3-2; clone_size: NA; cdr3_nt: TGTGCCAGCAGCCAAGATGGGAGGCAGTCCGCAGATACGCAGTATTTT; cdr3_aa: CASSQDGRQSADTQYF
j_call: TRBJ1-2; d_call: TRBD1; v_call: TRBV12-3/TRBV12-4; clone_size: NA; cdr3_nt: TGTGCCAGCAGTGCTACAGGGGTTAGTGGCTACACCTTC; cdr3_aa: CASSATGVSGYTF
j_call: TRBJ2-6; d_call: NA; v_call: TRBV6-1; clone_size: NA; cdr3_nt: TGTGCCAGCAGTGAAGACCACAGCTCTGGGGCCAACGTCCTGACTTTC; cdr3_aa: CASSEDHSSGANVLTF
j_call: TRBJ1-5; d_call: NA; v_call: TRBV2; clone_size: NA; cdr3_nt: TGTGCCAGCAGTCTTTCTCCCAATCAGCCCCAGCATTTT; cdr3_aa: CASSLSPNQPQHF
j_call: TRBJ1-2; d_call: NA; v_call: TRBV12-3/TRBV12-4; clone_size: NA; cdr3_nt: TGTGCCAGCAGTTTCGGAGGGGAGGATGGCTACACCTTC; cdr3_aa: CASSFGGEDGYTF
j_call: TRBJ2-7; d_call: TRBD1; v_call: TRBV5-4; clone_size: NA; cdr3_nt: TGTGCCAGCAGCTTGGGGGTCGTAGGACAGGTTTCCTACGAGCAGTACTTC; cdr3_aa: CASSLGVVGQVSYEQYF
j_call: TRBJ1-1; d_call: TRBD1; v_call: TRBV27; clone_size: NA; cdr3_nt: TGTGCCAGCAGTCCCCGGGACAGGAACACTGAAGCTTTCTTT; cdr3_aa: CASSPRDRNTEAFF
j_call: TRBJ1-4; d_call: NA; v_call: TRBV4-2; clone_size: few; cdr3_nt: TGTGCCAGCAGCCAAGATACGCAGAAAAAACTGTTTTTT; cdr3_aa: CASSQDTQKKLFF
j_call: TRBJ1-1; d_call: NA; v_call: TRBV5-1; clone_size: NA; cdr3_nt: TGCGCCAGCAGCTTGAGGGGGGGCAGAGGGAACACTGAAGCTTTCTTT; cdr3_aa: CASSLRGGRGNTEAFF
j_call: TRBJ1-2; d_call: NA; v_call: TRBV2; clone_size: NA; cdr3_nt: TGTGCCAGCAGCCCCGCTCTCGGGGAAGACTATGGCTACACCTTC; cdr3_aa: CASSPALGEDYGYTF
j_call: TRBJ1-4; d_call: NA; v_call: TRBV7-9; clone_size: NA; cdr3_nt: TGTGCCAGCAGCTTAGCCTGGACAGCGGATAATGAAAAACTGTTTTTT; cdr3_aa: CASSLAWTADNEKLFF
j_call: TRBJ1-1; d_call: NA; v_call: TRBV28; clone_size: NA; cdr3_nt: TGTGCCAGCAGGAACACCTTGAACACTGAAGCTTTCTTT; cdr3_aa: CASRNTLNTEAFF
j_call: TRBJ1-1; d_call: TRBD1; v_call: TRBV28; clone_size: NA; cdr3_nt: TGTGCCAGCAGCCCGGCCGGACAGGCATCTGAAGCTTTCTTT; cdr3_aa: CASSPAGQASEAFF
j_call: TRBJ1-2; d_call: NA; v_call: TRBV29-1; clone_size: few; cdr3_nt: TGCAGCGTTCACAAGGGGTATGGCTACACCTTC; cdr3_aa: CSVHKGYGYTF
j_call: TRBJ2-5; d_call: NA; v_call: TRBV6-2/TRBV6-3; clone_size: NA; cdr3_nt: TGTGCCAGCAGTCCCCGGGACAACCGACGTCAAGAGACCCAGTACTTC; cdr3_aa: CASSPRDNRRQETQYF
j_call: TRBJ2-1; d_call: NA; v_call: TRBV27; clone_size: NA; cdr3_nt: TGTGCCAGCAGTTTTGGGCTCAATGAGCAGTTCTTC; cdr3_aa: CASSFGLNEQFF
j_call: TRBJ1-2; d_call: TRBD1; v_call: TRBV4-1; clone_size: NA; cdr3_nt: TGCGCCAGCAGCCCGGGACAGGACTATGGCTACACCTTC; cdr3_aa: CASSPGQDYGYTF
j_call: TRBJ2-7; d_call: NA; v_call: TRBV2; clone_size: NA; cdr3_nt: TGTGCCAGCAGTGCTATTGCAGGGGACTACGAGCAGTACTTC; cdr3_aa: CASSAIAGDYEQYF
j_call: TRBJ1-1; d_call: NA; v_call: TRBV30; clone_size: NA; cdr3_nt: TGTGCCTGGAGTAGGGGGTGGACTGAAGCTTTCTTT; cdr3_aa: CAWSRGWTEAFF
j_call: TRBJ2-7; d_call: NA; v_call: TRBV5-4; clone_size: NA; cdr3_nt: TGTGCCAGCAGCCCCGGGACACTCTACGAGCAGTACTTC; cdr3_aa: CASSPGTLYEQYF
j_call: TRBJ2-5; d_call: TRBD1; v_call: TRBV10-2; clone_size: NA; cdr3_nt: TGCGCCAGCAGCGACAGGGGGCGCACCCAGTACCAAGAGACCCAGTACTTC; cdr3_aa: CASSDRGRTQYQETQYF
j_call: TRBJ1-2; d_call: TRBD1; v_call: TRBV5-5; clone_size: few; cdr3_nt: TGTGCCAGCAGCTTCGGACAGGGATGGGGCTATGGCTACACCTTC; cdr3_aa: CASSFGQGWGYGYTF
j_call: TRBJ1-1; d_call: NA; v_call: TRBV2; clone_size: NA; cdr3_nt: TGTGCCAGCATAGGACTGCTGAACACTGAAGCTTTCTTT; cdr3_aa: CASIGLLNTEAFF
j_call: TRBJ2-3; d_call: NA; v_call: TRBV29-1; clone_size: NA; cdr3_nt: TGCAGCGTTACGACGGGGACAGATACGCAGTATTTT; cdr3_aa: CSVTTGTDTQYF
j_call: TRBJ2-3; d_call: NA; v_call: TRBV3-1/TRBV3-2; clone_size: once; cdr3_nt: TGTGCCAGCAGCCTATCCACAGATACGCAGTATTTT; cdr3_aa: CASSLSTDTQYF
j_call: TRBJ1-2; d_call: NA; v_call: TRBV12-3/TRBV12-4; clone_size: NA; cdr3_nt: TGTGCCAGCAGGGGAGAAGAATATGGCTACACCTTC; cdr3_aa: CASRGEEYGYTF
j_call: TRBJ1-1; d_call: NA; v_call: TRBV28; clone_size: NA; cdr3_nt: TGTGCCAGCAGTCCCCCGGGGTTTGTCGCTGAAGCTTTCTTT; cdr3_aa: CASSPPGFVAEAFF
j_call: TRBJ2-7; d_call: NA; v_call: TRBV5-1; clone_size: NA; cdr3_nt: TGCGCCAGCAGCTTGGGACAGAGAACCTACGAGCAGTACTTC; cdr3_aa: CASSLGQRTYEQYF